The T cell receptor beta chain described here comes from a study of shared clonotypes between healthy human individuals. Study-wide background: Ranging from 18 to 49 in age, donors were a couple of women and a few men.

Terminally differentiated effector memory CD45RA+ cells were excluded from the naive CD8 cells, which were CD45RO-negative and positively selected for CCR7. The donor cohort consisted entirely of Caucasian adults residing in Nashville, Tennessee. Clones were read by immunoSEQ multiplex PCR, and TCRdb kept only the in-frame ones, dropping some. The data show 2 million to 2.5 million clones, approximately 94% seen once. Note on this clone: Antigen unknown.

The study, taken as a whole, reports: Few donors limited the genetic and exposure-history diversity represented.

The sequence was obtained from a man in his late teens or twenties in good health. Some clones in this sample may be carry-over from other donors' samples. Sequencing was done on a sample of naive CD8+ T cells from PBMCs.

The CDR3 DNA sequence: TGCGCCAGCAGCCAAGACTTCAGCGGGAGGCTCAACAATGAGCAGTTCTTC. Amino acids: CASSQDFSGRLNNEQFF. The rearrangement joins TRBV4-3 to TRBJ2-1; 9 nucleotides align to TRBD2. V trimming: 0 bases; J trimming: 5 bases; junction bases outside the gene matches: 8. The germline V gene encodes CDR1 LGHNA and CDR2 YSLEER. The CDR3 length is 17 residues.